This TCR beta chain stems from a study of blood T cell repertoires in COVID-19. The CDR3 loop spans 16 amino acids. The V and J ends lost 5 bases and 2 bases respectively, with 15 bases between them. Per the germline V gene, CDR1 is SGHAT and CDR2 is FQNNGV. TCRdb keeps only in-frame clones here, not all; method: immunoSEQ multiplex PCR. The table lists 93,000 or so clones, approximately 84% of them singletons. The sample consisted of peripheral blood. V and J are TRBV11-2 and TRBJ1-4; D is possibly TRBD1 (5 bases). The clonotype originates from a human donor in a cohort sampled during active COVID-19. CDR3 bases: TGTGCCAGCAGCCGCTCTTCGGCAGGGACTAATGAAAAACTGTTTTTT. Its protein product is CASSRSSAGTNEKLFF.